This T cell receptor beta chain was identified during a study of cytomegalovirus exposure and HLA in healthy donors. Across the whole study: Earlier sequencing of around 190 million T cells yielded around 100 million unique TCR beta sequences.

General study results and limits: Later work associated fewer than 20,000 TCR beta sequences with HLA alleles at 0.05 false discovery rate. Several of the most significant clusters were apparently associated with common viral pathogens in a later analysis.

CDR1 and CDR2 from the germline V gene are SGHDT and YYEEEE. The length of the CDR3 is 16 residues. Trimming removed 5 bases at V and 0 bases at J, with 12 bases between. About this clone itself: As yet, its antigen is unknown.

13 Jbeta primers and 60 Vbeta primers were used for the PCR. Some clones are missing from TCRdb's copy, which holds only in-frame ones; the method was immunoSEQ multiplex PCR. The sample lists under 200,000 clones, just under 80% occurring once. Healthy bone marrow donors supplied every sample. The gene calls are TRBV5-6 and TRBJ1-6; TRBD1 might be the D (6 bases). This clonotype was obtained from a young man in good health and CMV-seronegative. Sequencing was done on a sample of PBMCs. The CDR3 DNA sequence: TGTGCCAGCAGTGCACAGGGATACTCCTATAATTCACCCCTCCACTTT. Residues: CASSAQGYSYNSPLHF.